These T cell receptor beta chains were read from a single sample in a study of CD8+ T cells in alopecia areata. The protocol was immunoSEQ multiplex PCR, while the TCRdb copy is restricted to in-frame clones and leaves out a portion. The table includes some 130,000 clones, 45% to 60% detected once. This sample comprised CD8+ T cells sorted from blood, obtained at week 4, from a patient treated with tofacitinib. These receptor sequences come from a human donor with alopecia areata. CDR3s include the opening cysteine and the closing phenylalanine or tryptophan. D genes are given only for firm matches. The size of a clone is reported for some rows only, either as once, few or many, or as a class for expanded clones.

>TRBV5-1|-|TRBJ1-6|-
CASSLGPDYNSPLHF
TGCGCCAGCAGCTTGGGGCCGGACTATAATTCACCCCTCCACTTT
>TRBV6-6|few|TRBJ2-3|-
CASSYWGAATQYF
TGTGCCAGCAGTTACTGGGGGGCCGCTACGCAGTATTTT
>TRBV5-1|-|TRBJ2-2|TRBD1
CASSYGTGDTGELFF
TGCGCCAGCAGCTACGGGACAGGCGATACCGGGGAGCTGTTTTTT
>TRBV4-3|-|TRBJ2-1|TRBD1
CASSQGTGSLNEQFF
TGCGCCAGCAGCCAAGGGACAGGGAGCCTGAATGAGCAGTTCTTC
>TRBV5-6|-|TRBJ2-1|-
CASSLELNEQFF
TGTGCCAGCAGCTTGGAGTTGAATGAGCAGTTCTTC
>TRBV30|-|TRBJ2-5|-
CAWSVGGEETQYF
TGTGCCTGGAGTGTAGGTGGAGAGGAGACCCAGTACTTC
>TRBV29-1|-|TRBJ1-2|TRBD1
CSVMDREWYGYTF
TGCAGCGTGATGGACAGGGAATGGTATGGCTACACCTTC
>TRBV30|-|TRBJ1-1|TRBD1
CAWSVGGPEAFF
TGTGCCTGGAGTGTAGGGGGCCCTGAAGCTTTCTTT
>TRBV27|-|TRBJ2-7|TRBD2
CASSAIAGGEQYF
TGTGCCAGCAGTGCCATAGCGGGGGGCGAGCAGTACTTC
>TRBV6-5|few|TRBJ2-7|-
CASSLAGQPYEQYF
TGTGCCAGCAGTTTGGCGGGACAGCCTTACGAGCAGTACTTC
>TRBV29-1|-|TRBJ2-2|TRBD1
CSAGTGVAGELFF
TGCAGCGCTGGGACAGGGGTGGCCGGGGAGCTGTTTTTT
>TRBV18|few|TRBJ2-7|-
CASSQDSYEQYF
TGTGCCAGCTCACAAGACTCCTACGAGCAGTACTTC
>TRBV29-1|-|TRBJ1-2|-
CSVETDYGYTF
TGCAGCGTTGAGACAGACTATGGCTACACCTTC
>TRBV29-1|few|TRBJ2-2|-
CSVDTGRAGELFF
TGCAGCGTCGACACCGGGCGCGCCGGGGAGCTGTTTTTT
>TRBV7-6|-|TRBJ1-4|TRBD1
CASSPRQGWTVEKLFF
TGTGCCAGCAGCCCCAGACAGGGGTGGACAGTTGAAAAACTGTTTTTT
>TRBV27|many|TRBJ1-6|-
CASSLYRDNSPLHF
TGTGCCAGCAGTTTGTACAGGGATAATTCACCCCTCCACTTT
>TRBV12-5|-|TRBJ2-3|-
CASAGFGADTQYF
TGTGCTAGTGCAGGATTTGGGGCAGATACGCAGTATTTT
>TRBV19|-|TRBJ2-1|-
CASSMGPVQYNEQFF
TGTGCCAGTAGTATGGGTCCGGTTCAGTACAATGAGCAGTTCTTC
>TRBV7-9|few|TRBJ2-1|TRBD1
CAAMRDRDYNEQFF
TGTGCCGCAATGAGGGACAGGGACTACAATGAGCAGTTCTTC
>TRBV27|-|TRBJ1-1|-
CASRVLGGFSTEAFF
TGTGCCAGCAGAGTTCTGGGGGGTTTTTCCACTGAAGCTTTCTTT
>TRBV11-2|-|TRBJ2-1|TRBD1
CASSSGGYNEQFF
TGTGCCAGCAGCTCAGGGGGCTACAATGAGCAGTTCTTC
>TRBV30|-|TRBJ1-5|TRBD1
CACPPEGAIGYSNQPQHF
TGTGCCTGCCCCCCCGAGGGGGCAATAGGGTATAGCAATCAGCCCCAGCATTTT
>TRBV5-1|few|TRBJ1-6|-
CASSVTGVSPLHF
TGCGCCAGCAGCGTGACTGGGGTTTCACCCCTCCACTTT
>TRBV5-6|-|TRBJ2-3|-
CASSYQDHSTDTQYF
TGTGCCAGCAGCTACCAGGACCACAGCACAGATACGCAGTATTTT